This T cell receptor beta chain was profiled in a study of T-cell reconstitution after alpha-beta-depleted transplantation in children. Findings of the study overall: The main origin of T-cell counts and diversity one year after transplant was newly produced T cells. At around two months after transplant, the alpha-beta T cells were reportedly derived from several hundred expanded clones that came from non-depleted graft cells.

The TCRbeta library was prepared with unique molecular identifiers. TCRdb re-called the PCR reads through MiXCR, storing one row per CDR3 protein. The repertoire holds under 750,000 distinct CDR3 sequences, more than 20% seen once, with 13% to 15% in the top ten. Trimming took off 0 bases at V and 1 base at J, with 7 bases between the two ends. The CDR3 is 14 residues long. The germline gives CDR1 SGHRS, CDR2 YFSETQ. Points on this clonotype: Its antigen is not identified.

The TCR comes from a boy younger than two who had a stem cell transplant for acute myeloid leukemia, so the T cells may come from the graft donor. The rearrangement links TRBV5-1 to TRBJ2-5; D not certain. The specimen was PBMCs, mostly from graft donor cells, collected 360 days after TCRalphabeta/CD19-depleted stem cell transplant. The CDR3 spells CASSLEWGQETQYF. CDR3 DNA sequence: TGCGCCAGCAGCTTGGAGTGGGGCCAAGAGACCCAGTACTTC.